This passage covers 25 T cell receptor beta chains from one sample sequenced in a study of vaccination and CD4 T cells after COVID-19. These receptors' targets are unknown. This sample's treatment: roughly 10-day PBMC culture with coronavirus spike peptide pools or control peptides (ViraFEST assay). Scientists ran DNA taken from cultured CD4+ T cells through the Oncomine TCR Beta short-read assay for sequencing. Each CDR3 protein gets one entry after TCRdb re-called the PCR reads with MiXCR. The profile shows over 15,000 distinct CDR3 sequences, about 32% of them singletons. Sequencing was carried out using cultured CD4+ T cells from blood. The source of these receptors is a human donor with COVID-19.

This clonotype was picked up a small number of times. The chain employs TRBV6-1 and TRBJ1-3; D is perhaps TRBD1 (6 bases). The CDR3 spans 14 residues. The ends were cut back, 4 bases at V and 3 bases at J, with 10 bases in the middle. Germline V gene lookup returns CDR1 MNHNS and CDR2 SASEGT. This CDR3 reads CASSVQGSGNTIYF. In DNA form, the CDR3 reads TGTGCCAGCAGTGTTCAGGGGAGTGGAAACACCATATATTTT.

On this clonotype: At one of its ends the junction is not consistent with the germline gene, which may arise from a read error. V usage is TRBV7-7 and J usage is TRBJ2-2, with a weak D call TRBD2 (6 bases). The CDR3 is made up of 15 amino acids. Looked up from germline, CDR1 is SSHAT and CDR2 is FNYEAQ (reference sequence). CDR3 sequence: CASSLLMGGTGELFF. In nucleotides, the CDR3 is TGTGCTAGCAGCTTACTTATGGGGGGCACCGGGGAGCTGTTTTTT. The full variable domain, with the rest looked up from reference TRBV7-7 and TRBJ2-2, is GAGVSQSPRYKVTKRGQDVTLRCDPISSHATLYWYQQALGQGPEFLTYFNYEAQPDKSGLPSDRFSAERPEGSISTLTIQRTEQRDSAMYRCASSLLMGGTGELFFGEGSRLTVL.

In this sample, this clonotype turned up a few times. The CDR3 DNA is TGCGCCAGCAGCCCCGGGAGGAACTATGGCTACACCTTC. Encoded protein: CASSPGRNYGYTF. The J gene is TRBJ1-2, the V gene TRBV4-3; D gene uncertain. In germline, CDR1 is LGHNA, CDR2 YSLEER. The CDR3 extends over 13 amino acids. With 4 bases removed from V and 2 bases from J, the gap between germline ends came to 8 bases.

This sequence joins TRBV6-1 and TRBJ1-2; the match to TRBD1 covers 8 bases. CDR1 and CDR2 from the germline V gene are MNHNS and SASEGT. CDR3 length: 14 amino acids. Trimming removed 8 bases from V and 4 bases from J; junction bases left unmatched: 9. DNA of the CDR3: TGTGCCAGCCGAGTCAGGGGGCGCGGCTATGGCTACACCTTC. This encodes CASRVRGRGYGYTF.

V usage is TRBV6-1 and J usage is TRBJ1-5; maybe TRBD1 (6 bases). The CDR3 loop spans 15 amino acids. V was shortened by 2 bases and J by 6 bases, with 14 bases between the two germline ends. Per the germline V gene, CDR1 is MNHNS and CDR2 is SASEGT. CDR3 loop: CASSERSGGPQPQHF. The CDR3 DNA follows: TGTGCCAGCAGTGAAAGGTCGGGGGGGCCTCAGCCCCAGCATTTT.

V gene TRBV7-3 combines with J gene TRBJ2-3, with 7 bases matching TRBD2. CDR3 length equals 13 residues. CDR1 SGHTA and CDR2 FQGTGA come from the germline V gene. J gave up 5 bases and V 9 bases, and 8 bases lay outside the gene matches. The CDR3, as DNA: TGTGCCAGTGCTCGCGGGGGTGGAGATACGCAGTATTTT. This encodes CASARGGGDTQYF.

The CDR3 DNA is TGTGCCAGCAGCCAGGGGACATGGAACACTGAAGCTTTCTTT. It is translated as CASSQGTWNTEAFF. This sequence joins TRBV14 and TRBJ1-1, with D maybe TRBD1 (6 bases). CDR3 length: 14 residues. The V gene lost 3 bases and the J gene lost 1 base, with 9 bases spanning the gap. Germline CDR1 SGHDN, CDR2 FVKESK.

Of note for this clonotype: Germline and junction disagree at one end, which may indicate a read error. This chain joins TRBV20-1 and TRBJ2-3, with 12 bases that match TRBD2. CDR1 and CDR2 from the germline V gene are DFQATT and SNEGSKA (reference sequence). The length of the CDR3 is 15 residues. The CDR3 loop reads CSTRALAGGPDTQYF. The CDR3 DNA reads TGCAGTACTAGAGCTCTAGCGGGGGGGCCAGATACGCAGTATTTT.

This clonotype turned up a few times. The rearrangement links TRBV6-1 to TRBJ1-5, with 10 positions matching TRBD1. The germline V gene encodes CDR1 MNHNS and CDR2 SASEGT. CDR3 length equals 15 residues. The V segment lost 7 bases and the J segment 6 bases; nucleotides outside the gene matches: 9. CDR3 protein: CASTFDRGLSQPQHF. The CDR3 DNA reads as TGTGCCAGCACCTTCGACAGGGGGCTAAGTCAGCCCCAGCATTTT.

The V and J genes are TRBV11-2 and TRBJ1-1, with D possibly TRBD1 on 5 matching bases. Per the germline V gene, CDR1 is SGHAT and CDR2 is FQNNGV. The CDR3 contains 13 residues. Deletions cut 0 bases from V and 11 bases from J, with 13 bases between. Here the CDR3 DNA reads TGTGCCAGCAGCTTAGATCAGAGGGGTGGGGCTTTCTTT. Translation gives CASSLDQRGGAFF.

This chain connects TRBV28 to TRBJ1-5, with D unclear. The germline V and J ends were trimmed by 4 bases and 5 bases, with 12 bases remaining between them. In germline, CDR1 is MDHEN, CDR2 SYDVKM. CDR3 length: 14 amino acids. CDR3 region: CASSSRERYQPQHF. CDR3 bases: TGTGCCAGCAGTTCCCGGGAAAGGTATCAGCCCCAGCATTTT.

The V call is TRBV12-3 or TRBV12-4, the J call TRBJ2-3; tentative D call: TRBD2 (5 bases). The V end was cut by 6 bases, the J end by 8 bases, with 12 bases between. This CDR3 spans 12 amino acids. CDR3 region: CASRYSSGTQYF. Written as DNA, the CDR3 is TGTGCCAGCAGATATAGCAGCGGTACGCAGTATTTT.

This chain joins TRBV20-1 and TRBJ2-1; 8 nucleotides match TRBD2. V shed 6 bases and J 7 bases; nucleotides not matched to a gene: 5. This CDR3 comprises 12 residues. Germline V gene sequence: CDR1 DFQATT, CDR2 SNEGSKA (reference sequence). CDR3 in DNA: TGCAGTGCCGGGGGGGGGTATAATGAGCAGTTCTTC. Protein: CSAGGGYNEQFF.

This chain connects TRBV20-1 to TRBJ2-1; TRBD2 agrees at 10 bases. From germline, CDR1 is DFQATT and CDR2 SNEGSKA (reference sequence). This CDR3 comprises 15 residues. The V gene end was trimmed by 5 bases and the J gene end by 5 bases; junction bases not matched to a gene: 9. CDR3 nucleotide sequence: TGCAGTGCTTACCTTAGCGGGGGGCGTCACAATGAGCAGTTCTTC. It encodes CSAYLSGGRHNEQFF.

In its sample, this clonotype was seen a few times. The V call is TRBV19, the J call TRBJ1-2; D gene uncertain. This CDR3 has 14 amino acids. CDR1 is LNHDA and CDR2 is SQIVND in the germline V gene (reference sequence). Trimming shortened V by 2 bases and J by 0 bases, and 7 bases separated the two germline ends. The CDR3 region has the DNA TGTGCCAGTAGTATACACAGCTCTAACTATGGCTACACCTTC. Protein sequence: CASSIHSSNYGYTF.

The chain joins TRBV30 to TRBJ1-4; D call uncertain. Germline loops: CDR1 GTSNPN, CDR2 SVGIG (reference sequence). V was pared by 0 bases and J by 6 bases, with 14 bases between. The CDR3 consists of 15 residues. The CDR3 sequence: CAWSVLRSSDEKLFF. The CDR3, as DNA: TGTGCCTGGAGTGTACTTCGCAGCTCCGATGAAAAACTGTTTTTT. Variable domain in full (rest from reference TRBV30 and TRBJ1-4): SQTIHQWPATLVQPVGSPLSLECTVEGTSNPNLYWYRQAAGRGLQLLFYSVGIGQISSEVPQNLSASRPQDRQFILSSKKLLLSDSGFYLCAWSVLRSSDEKLFFGSGTQLSVL.

This chain connects TRBV7-2 to TRBJ2-1; D uncertain. In germline, CDR1 is SGHTA, CDR2 FQGNSA. Trimming removed 7 bases at V and 8 bases at J, with 18 bases between. The CDR3 has 14 residues. The CDR3: CASMDVRKGHEQFF. CDR3 coding DNA: TGTGCCAGCATGGACGTACGGAAAGGGCATGAGCAGTTCTTC. Complete variable domain (other parts from reference TRBV7-2 and TRBJ2-1): GAGVSQSPSNKVTEKGKDVELRCDPISGHTALYWYRQSLGQGLEFLIYFQGNSAPDKSGLPSDRFSAERTGGSVSTLTIQRTQQEDSAVYLCASMDVRKGHEQFFGPGTRLTVL.

The CDR3 spells CASSVGGQGVNTIYF. DNA for the CDR3: TGCGCCAGCAGCGTAGGAGGACAGGGGGTAAACACCATATATTTT. The J gene is TRBJ1-3, the V gene TRBV5-1; 10 nucleotides match TRBD1. The V gene end was trimmed by 4 bases and the J gene end by 6 bases; junction bases not matched to a gene: 7. This CDR3 is 15 amino acids long. In germline, CDR1 is SGHRS, CDR2 YFSETQ.

Turning to this clonotype: The junction does not match germline at one end; this may be a read error. The chain employs TRBV5-4 and TRBJ1-6; D might be TRBD1 (5 bases). There are 18 residues in the CDR3. CDR1 SGHNT and CDR2 YYREEE come from the germline V gene (reference sequence). The CDR3 DNA sequence: TGTGCCAACAGCTTGGTTGGTGGGGGGGTTAACTACAATTCACCCCTCCACTTT. Its translation: CANSLVGGGVNYNSPLHF.

The chain uses TRBV19 and TRBJ1-5, with a tentative D call TRBD1 (5 bases). The germline V and J ends were trimmed by 10 bases and 4 bases, with 17 bases remaining between them. The CDR3 totals 14 residues. Per germline, CDR1 LNHDA and CDR2 SQIVND (reference sequence). CDR3 protein: CATSGRAGNQPQHF. The CDR3 DNA is TGTGCCACCTCGGGCAGGGCGGGGAATCAGCCCCAGCATTTT.

The chain is built from TRBV2 and TRBJ1-4, with a weak D call TRBD1 (6 bases). The CDR3 is 14 residues long. Germline loops: CDR1 SNHLY, CDR2 FYNNEI. Trimming took off 2 bases at V and 7 bases at J, with 11 bases between the two ends. The CDR3 here is CASSESQGIEKLFF. CDR3 coding DNA: TGTGCCAGCAGTGAAAGTCAGGGGATTGAAAAACTGTTTTTT. Complete variable domain (other parts from reference TRBV2 and TRBJ1-4): EPEVTQTPSHQVTQMGQEVILRCVPISNHLYFYWYRQILGQKVEFLVSFYNNEISEKSEIFDDQFSVERPDGSNFTLKIRSTKLEDSAMYFCASSESQGIEKLFFGSGTQLSVL.

This clonotype appeared a few times. This sequence joins TRBV10-3 and TRBJ1-5; D call uncertain. The germline gives CDR1 ENHRY, CDR2 SYGVKD. V dropped 2 bases and J dropped 0 bases, with 14 bases sitting between them. The CDR3 covers 17 residues. CDR3 sequence (DNA): TGTGCCATCAGTGAGCATCACAGTTCCAATAGCAATCAGCCCCAGCATTTT. This encodes CAISEHHSSNSNQPQHF.

V usage is TRBV20-1 and J usage is TRBJ2-3; D is ambiguous. The CDR3 runs to 11 residues. V lost 0 bases to trimming and J lost 6 bases, with 4 bases between them. CDR1 DFQATT and CDR2 SNEGSKA come from the germline V gene (reference sequence). The CDR3 bases are TGCAGTGCTAGAGACCGTGATACGCAGTATTTT. This encodes CSARDRDTQYF.

This clonotype turned up a few times. Here the CDR3 DNA reads TGCGCCAGCAGCCAGGGAGCGGGGGGCACCTACGAGCAGTACTTC. It translates to CASSQGAGGTYEQYF. The chain combines TRBV4-1 with TRBJ2-7; 9 nucleotides match TRBD2. V lost 3 bases, J lost 2 bases, and 5 bases stayed unmatched. This CDR3 comprises 15 residues. In germline, CDR1 is MGHRA, CDR2 YSYEKL.

This clonotype has only a few counts. V usage is TRBV6-5 and J usage is TRBJ2-1; 8 nucleotides agree with TRBD2. The CDR3 spans 16 residues. V lost 2 bases to trimming and J lost 7 bases; unmatched junction nucleotides: 10. Germline CDR1 reads MNHEY; CDR2 reads SVGAGI. CDR3 DNA sequence: TGTGCCAGCAGTTACGGGGCCCGGGGGGGCAGAAATGAGCAGTTCTTC. This gives the protein CASSYGARGGRNEQFF.